The rows below give T cell receptor beta chains drawn from one sample of a study of blood T cell repertoires in COVID-19. Some clones are missing from TCRdb's copy, which holds only in-frame ones; the method was immunoSEQ multiplex PCR. The sample has about 99,000 clones, 75% to 90% seen once. Sequenced input: peripheral blood. The receptors here all came from a human donor in a cohort sampled during active or convalescent COVID-19. Both conserved end residues are part of each CDR3. D genes are given only for firm matches. Clone size is shown for a subset of rows, as once, few, many or a class of expanded clone.

D gene	V gene	clone size	J gene	CDR3 protein	CDR3 DNA
TRBD1	TRBV11-2	NA	TRBJ1-6	CASSLRTGSSYNSPLHF	TGTGCCAGCAGCCTCCGGACAGGGAGCTCCTATAATTCACCCCTCCACTTT
NA	TRBV5-1	NA	TRBJ1-1	CASSQRQNTEAFF	TGCGCCAGCAGCCAGAGGCAGAACACTGAAGCTTTCTTT
NA	TRBV6-1	NA	TRBJ1-3	CASSEAIGAGGNTIYF	TGTGCCAGCAGTGAAGCGATCGGGGCGGGGGGAAACACCATATATTTT
TRBD2	TRBV9	few	TRBJ2-2	CASSPVGTSGGYTGELFF	TGTGCCAGCAGCCCCGTCGGGACTAGCGGGGGGTACACCGGGGAGCTGTTTTTT
TRBD2	TRBV7-3	NA	TRBJ2-3	CASSLNSGAGEDTQYF	TGTGCCAGCAGCTTAAATAGCGGGGCTGGGGAAGATACGCAGTATTTT
NA	TRBV14	NA	TRBJ2-7	CASSQTRQNEQYF	TGTGCCAGCAGCCAAACGAGACAGAACGAGCAGTACTTC
NA	TRBV7-8	NA	TRBJ2-3	CASSPSTDTQYF	TGTGCCAGCAGCCCAAGCACAGATACGCAGTATTTT
NA	TRBV5-1	NA	TRBJ1-1	CASSLGQGTGRTEAFF	TGCGCCAGCAGCTTGGGACAAGGCACAGGAAGGACTGAAGCTTTCTTT
NA	TRBV7-2	NA	TRBJ1-1	CASSKSGYYEAFF	TGTGCCAGCAGCAAGAGCGGTTACTATGAAGCTTTCTTT
NA	TRBV5-5	NA	TRBJ1-6	CASSLNPRGPLHF	TGTGCCAGCAGCTTGAACCCCCGCGGACCCCTCCACTTT
NA	TRBV15	NA	TRBJ2-7	CATSSYSYEQYF	TGTGCCACCAGCAGTTACTCCTACGAGCAGTACTTC
TRBD1	TRBV28	NA	TRBJ2-2	CASSFQGAPTGELFF	TGTGCCAGCAGTTTCCAGGGGGCCCCAACCGGGGAGCTGTTTTTT
NA	TRBV28	NA	TRBJ1-5	CASSLARIDQPQHF	TGTGCCAGCAGTTTGGCCCGAATTGATCAGCCCCAGCATTTT
NA	TRBV4-1	NA	TRBJ1-4	CASSQVGQGGEKLFF	TGCGCCAGCAGCCAAGTTGGCCAAGGAGGGGAAAAACTGTTTTTT
NA	TRBV12-3/TRBV12-4	NA	TRBJ1-5	CASSPSGGQPQHF	TGTGCCAGCAGTCCCTCCGGGGGGCAGCCCCAGCATTTT
TRBD1	TRBV10-1	once	TRBJ1-3	CASSESRGIQGNSGNTIYF	TGCGCCAGCAGTGAGTCCCGCGGGATACAGGGGAACTCTGGAAACACCATATATTTT
TRBD1	TRBV5-1	NA	TRBJ1-6	CASSLEKTGQGDSPLHF	TGCGCCAGCAGCTTGGAAAAAACGGGACAGGGTGATTCACCCCTCCACTTT
NA	TRBV18	NA	TRBJ1-5	CASSQDRYSNQPQHF	TGTGCCAGCTCGCAAGACAGATATAGCAATCAGCCCCAGCATTTT
TRBD1	TRBV7-9	NA	TRBJ2-2	CASSFEDRDTGELFF	TGTGCCAGCAGCTTTGAGGACAGGGACACCGGGGAGCTGTTTTTT
TRBD1	TRBV2	NA	TRBJ1-5	CASSVQGGRNQPQHF	TGTGCCAGCAGTGTACAGGGGGGGCGCAATCAGCCCCAGCATTTT
NA	TRBV6-1	NA	TRBJ2-3	CASSEARSQPTDTQYF	TGTGCCAGCAGTGAAGCGAGGAGCCAGCCCACAGATACGCAGTATTTT
TRBD1	TRBV6-5	NA	TRBJ1-2	CASSSSAGGRNYGYTF	TGTGCCAGCAGTTCCTCCGCAGGGGGCAGGAACTATGGCTACACCTTC
NA	TRBV7-9	NA	TRBJ1-2	CASSFLTANYGYTF	TGTGCCAGCAGCTTTCTGACAGCTAACTATGGCTACACCTTC
NA	TRBV27	medium-sized	TRBJ1-1	CASSSTGNTEAFF	TGTGCCAGCAGTTCCACAGGGAACACTGAAGCTTTCTTT
NA	TRBV28	NA	TRBJ1-2	CASSLKAQGGGGYTF	TGTGCCAGCAGTTTAAAGGCCCAGGGCGGTGGTGGCTACACCTTC
TRBD1	TRBV7-9	NA	TRBJ1-2	CASSLRDRGGYGYTF	TGTGCCAGCAGCCTCCGGGACAGGGGCGGCTATGGCTACACCTTC
TRBD1	TRBV11-2	NA	TRBJ1-4	CASSLDGRQGVF	TGTGCCAGCAGCTTAGATGGGAGACAGGGAGTTTTT
NA	TRBV7-3	NA	TRBJ1-3	CASSFQGGAGNTIYF	TGTGCCAGCAGCTTTCAGGGAGGGGCTGGAAACACCATATATTTT
NA	TRBV7-2	NA	TRBJ1-1	CASSLFGTEAFF	TGTGCCAGCAGCTTATTCGGCACTGAAGCTTTCTTT
TRBD2	TRBV6-5	NA	TRBJ2-3	CASRPSGGALRQYF	TGTGCCAGCCGACCTAGCGGGGGGGCCCTTAGGCAGTATTTT
NA	TRBV11-3	NA	TRBJ2-7	CASSSLVGGLGEQYF	TGTGCCAGCAGCTCTCTCGTCGGGGGGCTCGGCGAGCAGTACTTC
NA	TRBV5-1	once	TRBJ2-1	CASSGQTKNGQFF	TGCGCCAGCAGCGGACAGACCAAGAACGGTCAGTTCTTC
NA	TRBV12-3/TRBV12-4	few	TRBJ2-5	CASSLQGGETQYF	TGTGCCAGCAGTCTTCAGGGTGGCGAGACCCAGTACTTC
NA	TRBV2	few	TRBJ1-5	CASSEQTGGNQPQHF	TGTGCCAGCAGTGAACAGACAGGAGGTAATCAGCCCCAGCATTTT
TRBD2	TRBV4-1	NA	TRBJ2-5	CASSQVTSGGDLQETQYF	TGCGCCAGCAGCCAGGTGACTAGCGGGGGGGACCTCCAAGAGACCCAGTACTTC
TRBD1	TRBV28	NA	TRBJ1-6	CASSGQTGALNSPLHF	TGTGCCAGCAGTGGCCAGACAGGGGCACTGAATTCACCCCTCCACTTT
NA	TRBV12-5	NA	TRBJ1-1	CASGLVLQGGTEAFF	TGTGCTAGTGGTTTGGTCCTACAGGGCGGCACTGAAGCTTTCTTT
NA	TRBV19	once	TRBJ2-5	CASSMGVPETQYF	TGTGCCAGTAGTATGGGCGTACCGGAGACCCAGTACTTC
TRBD2	TRBV5-1	NA	TRBJ2-7	CASRSTGTTYEQYF	TGCGCCAGCAGGTCAACCGGGACTACCTACGAGCAGTACTTC
TRBD2	TRBV18	NA	TRBJ2-3	CASSPPASGGGGDTQYF	TGTGCCAGCTCACCACCGGCTAGCGGGGGCGGGGGAGATACGCAGTATTTT
NA	TRBV29-1	once	TRBJ1-1	CSVLIAMNTEAFF	TGCAGCGTTCTTATCGCTATGAACACTGAAGCTTTCTTT
NA	TRBV7-9	few	TRBJ1-5	CASSPQGGSNQPQHF	TGTGCCAGCAGCCCCCAGGGAGGTAGCAATCAGCCCCAGCATTTT
NA	TRBV11-2	NA	TRBJ2-5	CASSLGLVVETQYF	TGTGCCAGCAGCTTAGGACTAGTAGTTGAGACCCAGTACTTC
NA	TRBV3-1/TRBV3-2	NA	TRBJ2-3	CASSQSLATDTQYF	TGTGCCAGCAGCCAAAGCCTAGCAACAGATACGCAGTATTTT
TRBD2	TRBV10-3	once	TRBJ2-1	CAITGGRGGTYNEQFF	TGTGCCATCACCGGAGGGCGGGGGGGGACCTACAATGAGCAGTTCTTC
NA	TRBV5-8	few	TRBJ1-2	CASSLGATNYGYTF	TGTGCCAGCAGCTTGGGGGCCACTAACTATGGCTACACCTTC
NA	TRBV30	NA	TRBJ2-5	CAWSVGGSQETQYF	TGTGCCTGGAGTGTAGGCGGCAGTCAAGAGACCCAGTACTTC
TRBD1	TRBV6-6	NA	TRBJ1-2	CASSQTGDYGYTF	TGTGCCAGCAGCCAGACAGGGGATTATGGCTACACCTTC
TRBD1	TRBV7-9	NA	TRBJ2-3	CASGRGQGFDTQYF	TGTGCCAGCGGCCGGGGACAGGGTTTTGATACGCAGTATTTT
TRBD2	TRBV5-1	NA	TRBJ2-3	CASSLARAGGVTDTQYF	TGCGCCAGCAGCTTGGCCAGGGCGGGGGGTGTCACAGATACGCAGTATTTT
NA	TRBV27	few	TRBJ1-4	CASSLNGANEKLFF	TGTGCCAGCAGTCTAAACGGGGCTAATGAAAAACTGTTTTTT
NA	TRBV5-1	NA	TRBJ1-6	CASSPNTRPLHF	TGCGCCAGCAGCCCCAATACACGACCCCTCCACTTT
TRBD1	TRBV30	NA	TRBJ1-3	CAWSVQGANTIYF	TGTGCCTGGAGTGTACAGGGGGCAAACACCATATATTTT
NA	TRBV5-1	NA	TRBJ1-2	CASSPRQNSNYGYTF	TGCGCCAGCAGCCCACGACAGAATTCTAACTATGGCTACACCTTC
NA	TRBV11-2	few	TRBJ2-3	CASRKGVGDTQYF	TGTGCCAGCAGAAAAGGGGTGGGAGATACGCAGTATTTT